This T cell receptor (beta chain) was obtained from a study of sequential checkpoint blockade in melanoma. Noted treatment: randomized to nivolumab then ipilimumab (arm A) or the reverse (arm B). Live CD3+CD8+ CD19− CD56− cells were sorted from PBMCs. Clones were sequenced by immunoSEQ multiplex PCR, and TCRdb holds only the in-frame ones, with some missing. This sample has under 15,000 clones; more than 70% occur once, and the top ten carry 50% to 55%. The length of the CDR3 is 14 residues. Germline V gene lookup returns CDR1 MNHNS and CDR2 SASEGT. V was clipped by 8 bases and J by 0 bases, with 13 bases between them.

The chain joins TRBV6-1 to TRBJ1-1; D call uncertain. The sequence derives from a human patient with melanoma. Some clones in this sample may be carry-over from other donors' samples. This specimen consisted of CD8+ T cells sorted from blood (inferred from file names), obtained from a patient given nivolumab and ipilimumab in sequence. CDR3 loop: CASGVAELNTEAFF. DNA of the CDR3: TGTGCCAGCGGAGTTGCGGAGCTGAACACTGAAGCTTTCTTT.